This record covers a single T cell receptor (beta chain). Its antigen is unknown. The data stem from a study of shared clonotypes between healthy human individuals. Whole-study findings and limits: Naive subsets generally exceeded memory subsets in estimated richness.

The authors' processing: There were no quality scores in the junction-only immunoSEQ sequences, so filtering differed. Profiling relied on immunoSEQ multiplex PCR, and the TCRdb table lists in-frame clones only, not all of them. V, J and clone size were drawn from that table, and D and trimming were deduced from the DNA. Among 850,000 to 1,200,000 clones listed, 65% to 80% were seen once. Every contributor of samples was a Caucasian grown-up residing in Nashville, Tennessee. J gave up 4 bases and V 7 bases, and 10 bases lay outside the gene matches. CDR1 is LGHNT, CDR2 FRNRAP, per germline. The CDR3 has 14 residues.

The chain has TRBV12-5 and TRBJ2-7; TRBD1 agrees at 7 bases. Material for sequencing was memory CD4+ T cells sorted from blood. Described subset: CD45RA-negative fraction. This TCR derives from a man between 18 and 35 years old in good health. DNA of the CDR3: TGTGCTAGTGCCGTGGACAGGTTTTTTTACGAGCAGTACTTC. Translation gives CASAVDRFFYEQYF. Using reference TRBV12-5 and TRBJ2-7 for the parts outside the CDR3, the full variable domain is DARVTQTPRHKVTEMGQEVTMRCQPILGHNTVFWYRQTMMQGLELLAYFRNRAPLDDSGMPKDRFSAEMPDATLATLKIQPSEPRDSAVYFCASAVDRFFYEQYFGPGTRLTVT.